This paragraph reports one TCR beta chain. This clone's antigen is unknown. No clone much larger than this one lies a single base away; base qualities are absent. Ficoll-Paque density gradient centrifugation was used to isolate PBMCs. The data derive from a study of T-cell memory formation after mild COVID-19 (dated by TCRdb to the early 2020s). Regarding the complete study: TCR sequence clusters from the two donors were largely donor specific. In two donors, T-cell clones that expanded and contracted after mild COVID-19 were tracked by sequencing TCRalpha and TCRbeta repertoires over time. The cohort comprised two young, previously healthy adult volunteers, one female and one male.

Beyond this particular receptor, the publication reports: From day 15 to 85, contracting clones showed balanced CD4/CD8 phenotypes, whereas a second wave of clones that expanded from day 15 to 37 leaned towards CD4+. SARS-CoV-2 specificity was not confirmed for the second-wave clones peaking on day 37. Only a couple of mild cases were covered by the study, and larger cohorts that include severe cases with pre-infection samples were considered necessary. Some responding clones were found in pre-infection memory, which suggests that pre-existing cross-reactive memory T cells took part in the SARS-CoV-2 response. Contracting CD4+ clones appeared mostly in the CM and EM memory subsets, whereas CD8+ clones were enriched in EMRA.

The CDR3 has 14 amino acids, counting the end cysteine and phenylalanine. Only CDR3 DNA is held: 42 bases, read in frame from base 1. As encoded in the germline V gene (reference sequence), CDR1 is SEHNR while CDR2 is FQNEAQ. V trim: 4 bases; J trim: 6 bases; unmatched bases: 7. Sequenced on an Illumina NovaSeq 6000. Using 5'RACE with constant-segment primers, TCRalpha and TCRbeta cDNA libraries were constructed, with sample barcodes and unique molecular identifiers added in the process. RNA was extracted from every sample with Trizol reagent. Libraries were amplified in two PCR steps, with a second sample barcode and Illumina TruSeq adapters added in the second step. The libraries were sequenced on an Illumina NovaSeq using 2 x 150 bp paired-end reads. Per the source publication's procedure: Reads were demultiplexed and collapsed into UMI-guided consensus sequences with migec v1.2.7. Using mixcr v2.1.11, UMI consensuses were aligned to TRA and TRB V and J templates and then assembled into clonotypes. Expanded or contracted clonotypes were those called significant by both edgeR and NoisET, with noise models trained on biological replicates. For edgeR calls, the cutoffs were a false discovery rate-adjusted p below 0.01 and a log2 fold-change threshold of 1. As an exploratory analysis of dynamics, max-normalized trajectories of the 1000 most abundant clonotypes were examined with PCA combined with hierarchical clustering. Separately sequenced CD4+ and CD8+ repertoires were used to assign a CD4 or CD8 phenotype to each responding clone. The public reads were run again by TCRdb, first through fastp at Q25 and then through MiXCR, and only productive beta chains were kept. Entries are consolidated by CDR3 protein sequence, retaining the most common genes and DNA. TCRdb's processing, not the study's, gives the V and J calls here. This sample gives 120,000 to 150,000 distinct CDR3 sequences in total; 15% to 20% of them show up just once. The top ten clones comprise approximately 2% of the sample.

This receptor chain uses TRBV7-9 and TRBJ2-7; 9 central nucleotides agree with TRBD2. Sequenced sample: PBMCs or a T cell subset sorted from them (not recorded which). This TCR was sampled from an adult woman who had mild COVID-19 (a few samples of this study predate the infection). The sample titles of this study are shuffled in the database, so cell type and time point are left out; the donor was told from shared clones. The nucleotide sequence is TGTGCCAGCAGCTATAGCGGGAGAGCCTTCGAGCAGTACTTC. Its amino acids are CASSYSGRAFEQYF.